Each of the 18 T cell receptor beta chains below was sequenced from the same sample in a study of blood T cells in healthy people across ages. Together with a sample-barcoded 5' primer, a J-beta primer mix was included in a second PCR lasting roughly 6 to 12 cycles. TCRdb passed the 5' RACE reads through MiXCR, listing each CDR3 protein once. Among 700,000 to 950,000 distinct CDR3 sequences, around 40% were seen once, and the ten largest hold 20% to 25%. Source material: blood. Every receptor here comes from an older woman in good health.

V usage is TRBV25-1 and J usage is TRBJ1-4, with D possibly being TRBD1 (6 bases). The length of the CDR3 is 17 residues. Germline assignment: CDR1 MGHDK and CDR2 SYGVNS. Trimming removed 1 base from V and 3 bases from J, with 15 bases in between. CDR3 region: CASSEWGQGRANEKLFF. The CDR3 DNA reads as TGTGCCAGCAGTGAATGGGGGCAGGGTAGAGCTAATGAAAAACTGTTTTTT.

This chain joins TRBV9 and TRBJ2-2; TRBD2 aligns across 8 bases. V shed 0 bases, J shed 6 bases, and the junction held 7 bases outside the gene matches. The CDR3 spans 16 residues. The V gene's germline CDR1 is SGDLS and CDR2 YYNGEE. As DNA, the CDR3 is TGTGCCAGCAGCGTAGGACTCCGCGGGGGGCCCGGGGAGCTGTTTTTT. Its translation is CASSVGLRGGPGELFF.

The rearrangement joins TRBV9 to TRBJ1-6; D gene ambiguous. The germline V gene has CDR1 SGDLS and CDR2 YYNGEE. V was shortened by 0 bases and J by 0 bases, with 10 bases between the two germline ends. This CDR3 has 17 residues. CDR3 in amino acids: CASSVGLESSYNSPLHF. CDR3 nucleotides: TGTGCCAGCAGCGTAGGTTTGGAGAGCTCCTATAATTCACCCCTCCACTTT.

The chain joins TRBV29-1 to TRBJ1-2; D gene uncertain. Trimming left V 7 bases short and J 8 bases short, with 8 bases between. The V gene's germline CDR1 is SQVTM and CDR2 ANQGSEA. The CDR3 covers 9 residues. In DNA form, the CDR3 reads TGCAGCGGGCCCCGGGGCTACACCTTC. Its protein product is CSGPRGYTF.

The chain has TRBV5-1 and TRBJ2-1; TRBD1 aligns across 9 bases. The V and J ends lost 1 base and 1 base, in that order; junction bases with no gene match: 3. Germline V gene sequence: CDR1 SGHRS, CDR2 YFSETQ. CDR3 length equals 16 residues. In DNA, the CDR3 is TGCGCCAGCAGCTTGTCGGGACAGGGTTCCTACAATGAGCAGTTCTTC. This sequence encodes CASSLSGQGSYNEQFF.

V and J are TRBV6-5 and TRBJ2-2; maybe TRBD1 (6 bases). Trimming removed 3 bases from V and 2 bases from J, with 19 bases in between. Germline V gene sequence: CDR1 MNHEY, CDR2 SVGAGI. CDR3 size: 18 residues. The CDR3 spells CASSYRNPQGPNTGELFF. Here the CDR3 DNA reads TGTGCCAGCAGTTATCGAAACCCACAGGGACCTAACACCGGGGAGCTGTTTTTT.

The chain joins TRBV20-1 to TRBJ2-7; maybe TRBD2 (6 bases). Trimming took off 5 bases at V and 6 bases at J, with 20 bases between the two ends. CDR1 and CDR2 from the germline V gene are DFQATT and SNEGSKA (reference sequence). This CDR3 region has 14 residues. CDR3 sequence (DNA): TGCAGTGCTCCGAATGAGGCCGGGGGATTCGAGCAGTACTTC. It codes for CSAPNEAGGFEQYF.

The table lists this clonotype with a few counts. The CDR3 coding sequence is TGTGCCAGCAGCCCAAATGCCGGGACGGCTAATGAAAAACTGTTTTTT. It is translated as CASSPNAGTANEKLFF. The rearrangement uses TRBV4-2 and TRBJ1-4, with D possibly TRBD1 on 5 matching bases. The CDR3 length is 16 residues. Germline V CDR1 and CDR2: LGHNA, YNFKEQ. Trimming cost V 4 bases and J 3 bases, with 15 bases left between them.

V gene TRBV5-1 combines with J gene TRBJ2-5; 11 positions agree with TRBD1. Germline-derived CDR1 and CDR2 are SGHRS and YFSETQ. The length of the CDR3 is 15 residues. The V segment lost 0 bases and the J segment 5 bases; nucleotides outside the gene matches: 3. The CDR3 DNA follows: TGCGCCAGCAGCTTGGGGACAGGGGGCTGGGAGACCCAGTACTTC. Protein: CASSLGTGGWETQYF.

This clonotype has a handful of counts. The chain carries TRBV7-9 and TRBJ1-2, with TRBD1 matching over 7 bases. V dropped 5 bases and J dropped 4; count of bases not matched to a gene: 4. The germline V gene encodes CDR1 SEHNR and CDR2 FQNEAQ (reference sequence). The CDR3 is 13 amino acids. This CDR3 is CASSITGAYGYTF. CDR3 bases: TGTGCCAGCAGCATTACAGGGGCCTATGGCTACACCTTC.

At least ten counts were recorded for this clonotype. The chain uses TRBV4-1 and TRBJ2-5, with TRBD1 identical over 7 bases. Unmatched junction bases numbered 7, after V lost 0 bases and J lost 3 bases. CDR1 MGHRA and CDR2 YSYEKL come from the germline V gene. CDR3 size: 16 residues. Here the CDR3 reads CASSQESLGQKETQYF. The CDR3, as DNA: TGCGCCAGCAGCCAAGAAAGCTTGGGACAGAAAGAGACCCAGTACTTC.

As for this clonotype: A much larger clone differs by one base, so this may be a read error. The genes are TRBV5-1 and TRBJ2-3; D is ambiguous. This CDR3 spans 14 amino acids. CDR1 and CDR2 from the germline V gene are SGHRS and YFSETQ. DNA of the CDR3: TGCGCCAGCGGCTTGCGTGGGGGCACAGATACGCAGTATTTT. Translation gives CASGLRGGTDTQYF.

This clonotype was picked up a small number of times. The genes are TRBV25-1 and TRBJ2-5; the match to TRBD2 covers 10 bases. The CDR3 is 14 amino acids. V lost 10 bases and J lost 6; bases outside the gene matches: 11. Germline V gives CDR1 MGHDK, CDR2 SYGVNS. CDR3 coding DNA: TGTGCCACAGGACCTAGCGGGAGTGGACAGACCCAGTACTTC. Translating it yields CATGPSGSGQTQYF.

The genes are TRBV29-1 and TRBJ1-1; no reliable D call. From germline, CDR1 is SQVTM and CDR2 ANQGSEA. Deletions cut 4 bases from V and 6 bases from J, with 18 bases between. The CDR3 loop spans 14 amino acids. The CDR3 protein is CSVVGPGFWAEAFF. The DNA for the CDR3 is TGCAGCGTTGTCGGCCCAGGATTTTGGGCTGAAGCTTTCTTT.

The chain couples TRBV28 to TRBJ2-5, with 8 bases lining up with TRBD2. Germline V gene data show CDR1 as MDHEN and CDR2 as SYDVKM. The CDR3 is 18 amino acids. With V trimmed by 5 bases and J by 11 bases, 25 bases remained unmatched. CDR3 sequence: CASSPAGGGLLFYNEQYF. The CDR3 DNA reads TGTGCCAGCAGTCCCGCGGGGGGCGGGCTCTTGTTCTACAATGAGCAGTACTTC.

The chain is built from TRBV5-1 and TRBJ2-5; TRBD1 might be the D (6 bases). The CDR3 loop spans 14 amino acids. CDR1 SGHRS and CDR2 YFSETQ come from the germline V gene. V was cut by 0 bases and J by 3 bases, with 9 bases left in between. The CDR3 nucleotides read TGCGCCAGCAGCTTGGTGGGGACAAAAGAGACCCAGTACTTC. Amino acid sequence: CASSLVGTKETQYF.

As concerns this clonotype: This could be a read error, since a much larger clone is one nucleotide away. V and J are TRBV4-3 and TRBJ2-1, with 7 bases that match TRBD2. Trimming cost V 4 bases and J 6 bases; bases outside gene matches: 9. CDR1 is LGHNA and CDR2 is YSLEER in the germline V gene. The CDR3 has 15 residues. Written as DNA, the CDR3 is TGCGCCAGCAGCCGAGCGGGACTCCCCTGCAATGAGCAGTTCTTC. Translation gives CASSRAGLPCNEQFF.

In this sample, this clonotype turned up a few times. This chain connects TRBV10-2 to TRBJ2-7, with TRBD1 matching over 7 bases. Per the germline V gene, CDR1 is WSHSY and CDR2 is SAAADI. There are 12 residues in the CDR3. V was clipped by 7 bases and J by 6 bases; unmatched bases: 6. The DNA for the CDR3 is TGCGCCAGCACAAGACAGGGATCCGAGCAGTACTTC. Translation gives CASTRQGSEQYF.